Below, 18 T cell receptor beta chains from the same sample are listed, as sequenced in a study of graft-versus-host responses after intestinal transplantation. Method: immunoSEQ multiplex PCR; TCRdb's copy keeps in-frame clones and lacks some. Of about 46,000 clones listed, roughly 91% are singletons. This specimen consisted of PBMCs, obtained 750 to 800 days after a first intestinal transplant, on the day of a second. The receptors derive from a human patient who received an intestinal transplant, so some T cells may come from the graft donor.

The CDR3 reads CASSSPNGPPFF. CDR3 DNA: TGTGCCAGCAGTTCCCCGAACGGTCCGCCGTTCTTC. The chain carries TRBV7-2 and TRBJ2-1; D is undetermined. The CDR3 is 12 residues long. Germline loops: CDR1 SGHTA, CDR2 FQGNSA. The ends were cut back, 6 bases at V and 15 bases at J, with 18 bases in the middle.

V is TRBV12-1 and J is TRBJ2-2. TRBV12-1 is recorded as a pseudogene. CDR3 length: 9 amino acids. The DNA for the CDR3 is TGTGCCAGCAGGGGGGAGCTGTTTTTT. Translation: CASRGELFF.

The rearrangement uses TRBV7-3 and TRBJ2-3; weak D call: TRBD1 (5 bases). Germline values: CDR1 SGHTA, CDR2 FQGTGA. V lost 4 bases to trimming and J lost 4 bases, with 9 bases between them. The CDR3 consists of 13 residues. This chain's CDR3 is CASSSAGPDTQYF. The CDR3 nucleotides are TGTGCCAGCAGCTCTGCAGGGCCAGATACGCAGTATTTT.

This sequence joins TRBV5-6 and TRBJ1-1, with D possibly TRBD1 on 5 matching bases. The CDR3 has 14 amino acids. Germline values: CDR1 SGHDT, CDR2 YYEEEE. V was shortened by 0 bases and J by 4 bases, with 10 bases between the two germline ends. The CDR3 sequence: CASSLAGLGTEAFF. The CDR3 coding sequence is TGTGCCAGCAGCTTGGCAGGGTTGGGCACTGAAGCTTTCTTT.

This chain links TRBV27 with TRBJ1-5; D is ambiguous. V was trimmed by 1 base and J by 4 bases, leaving 11 bases between them. The V gene's germline CDR1 is MNHEY and CDR2 SMNVEV (reference sequence). The CDR3 extends over 15 amino acids. The CDR3 loop reads CASSLLPYLNQPQHF. CDR3 in DNA: TGTGCCAGCAGTTTATTGCCTTATCTAAATCAGCCCCAGCATTTT.

The chain has TRBV7-9 and TRBJ2-3; D not resolved. The CDR3 has 11 amino acids. Germline CDR1 SEHNR, CDR2 FQNEAQ (reference sequence). Trimming left V 2 bases short and J 3 bases short, with 0 bases between. For the CDR3, the DNA is TGTGCCAGCAGCTTAACAGATACGCAGTATTTT. This sequence encodes CASSLTDTQYF.

The chain is built from TRBV19 and TRBJ1-5; D is unclear. This CDR3 is 14 amino acids long. CDR1 is LNHDA and CDR2 is SQIVND in the germline V gene (reference sequence). Trimming shortened V by 6 bases and J by 3 bases, and 12 bases separated the two germline ends. The CDR3 sequence is CASRILGYNQPQHF. For the CDR3, the DNA is TGTGCCAGTAGAATCTTGGGCTACAATCAGCCCCAGCATTTT.

This clone was picked up one time. The J gene is TRBJ2-5, the V gene TRBV7-6, with TRBD1 matching 11 bases. Germline V gene lookup returns CDR1 SGHVS and CDR2 FNYEAQ. The CDR3 runs to 15 residues. V lost 1 base to trimming and J lost 4 bases; unmatched junction nucleotides: 2. For the CDR3, the DNA is TGTGCCAGCAGCTTAGGGGGGACAGGGGGAGAGACCCAGTACTTC. Residues: CASSLGGTGGETQYF.

This chain links TRBV30 with TRBJ1-2; TRBD1 matches at 7 bases. With V trimmed by 7 bases and J by 8 bases, 19 bases remained unmatched. This CDR3 is 15 amino acids long. Germline CDR1 and CDR2: GTSNPN and SVGIG (reference sequence). CDR3 nucleotide sequence: TGTGCCTCCACACGGGTTTCGGGGGCCAGGGGGGGCTACACCTTC. Translating gives CASTRVSGARGGYTF. The entire variable domain, with the rest obtained from reference TRBV30 and TRBJ1-2, is as follows: SQTIHQWPATLVQPVGSPLSLECTVEGTSNPNLYWYRQAAGRGLQLLFYSVGIGQISSEVPQNLSASRPQDRQFILSSKKLLLSDSGFYLCASTRVSGARGGYTFGSGTRLTVV.

The chain has TRBV6-5 and TRBJ2-2; TRBD2 is a possible D gene (5 bases). Germline loops: CDR1 MNHEY, CDR2 SVGAGI. The CDR3 has 13 amino acids. The V and J ends lost 6 bases and 1 base respectively, with 6 bases between them. CDR3 coding DNA: TGTGCCAGCAGACGGGGGAACACCGGGGAGCTGTTTTTT. Amino acids: CASRRGNTGELFF.

The rearrangement uses TRBV18 and TRBJ1-1; D not certain. V lost 6 bases, J lost 1 base, and 18 bases lay in between. This CDR3 region has 16 residues. Germline V gene lookup returns CDR1 KGHSH and CDR2 LQKENI. CDR3 region: CASSPRPTAKNTEAFF. The DNA of the CDR3 is TGTGCCAGCTCCCCAAGACCCACCGCTAAGAACACTGAAGCTTTCTTT.

The chain is built from TRBV4-1 and TRBJ1-4, with D possibly matching TRBD1 (5 bases). The CDR3 loop spans 15 amino acids. CDR1 is MGHRA and CDR2 is YSYEKL in the germline V gene. V was trimmed by 1 base and J by 4 bases, leaving 10 bases between them. CDR3 in amino acids: CASSQAAGFNEKLFF. CDR3 bases: TGCGCCAGCAGCCAAGCGGCAGGGTTTAATGAAAAACTGTTTTTT.

Only one count was recorded for this clone. The CDR3 nucleotides read TGTGCCAGCAGCCTCCTTGGAGGGGCCCAAGAGACCCAGTACTTC. Translated: CASSLLGGAQETQYF. V usage is TRBV7-9 and J usage is TRBJ2-5; TRBD2 is a possible D gene (6 bases). V was cut by 5 bases and J by 1 base, with 14 bases left in between. Germline V lookup: CDR1 SEHNR, CDR2 FQNEAQ (reference sequence). The CDR3 extends over 15 amino acids.

This chain connects TRBV7-2 to TRBJ1-5; D is unclear. CDR3 length: 14 residues. Germline CDR1 and CDR2: SGHTA and FQGNSA. Trimming removed 5 bases from V and 13 bases from J, with 21 bases in between. The CDR3 reads CASSTDLGSTRQHF. The CDR3 DNA reads as TGTGCCAGCAGCACCGACCTGGGTAGTACGCGTCAGCATTTT.

CDR3 in DNA: TGTGCCAGCAGTGAATATCGGGGTGGGTCTGGAAACACCATATATTTT. It is translated as CASSEYRGGSGNTIYF. The chain has TRBV6-1 and TRBJ1-3; D not certain. V lost 2 bases and J lost 1, with 12 bases in between. CDR3 length equals 16 residues. Germline CDR1 is MNHNS and CDR2 is SASEGT.

The chain links TRBV12-5 to TRBJ2-2, with 7 bases identical to TRBD1. Germline CDR1 reads LGHNT; CDR2 reads FRNRAP. Losses at the gene ends were 6 bases for V and 7 bases for J; bases not matched to a gene: 14. CDR3 length: 16 amino acids. This chain's CDR3 is CASGRQGSPFGGELFF. Written as DNA, the CDR3 is TGTGCTAGTGGCAGACAGGGAAGCCCTTTCGGCGGGGAGCTGTTTTTT.

This clone was counted a single time. The junction and the germline gene differ at one end; a read error may be behind it. The chain links TRBV20-1 to TRBJ2-7; tentative D call: TRBD2 (5 bases). Per the germline V gene, CDR1 is DFQATT and CDR2 is SNEGSKA (reference sequence). The CDR3 runs to 11 residues. The CDR3 DNA reads TGCAATGCTAGCCTGTTGGATGAGCAGTACTTC. Translation: CNASLLDEQYF.

The chain recombines TRBV18 with TRBJ2-7; possible D gene TRBD2, 6 bases. Trimming cost V 2 bases and J 4 bases, with 12 bases left between them. The length of the CDR3 is 14 residues. CDR1 is KGHSH, CDR2 LQKENI, per germline. This chain's CDR3 is CASSPAGTLYEQYF. The CDR3 bases are TGTGCCAGCTCACCAGCCGGGACTTTATACGAGCAGTACTTC.